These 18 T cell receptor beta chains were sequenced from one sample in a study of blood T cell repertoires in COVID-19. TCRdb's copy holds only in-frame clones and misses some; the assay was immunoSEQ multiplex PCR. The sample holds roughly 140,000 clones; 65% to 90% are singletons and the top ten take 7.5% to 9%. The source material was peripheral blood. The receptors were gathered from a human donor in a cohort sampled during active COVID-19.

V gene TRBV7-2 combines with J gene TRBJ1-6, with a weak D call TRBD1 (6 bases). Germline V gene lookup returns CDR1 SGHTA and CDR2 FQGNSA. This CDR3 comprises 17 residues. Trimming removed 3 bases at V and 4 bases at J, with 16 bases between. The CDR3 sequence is CASSFGGGARYNSPLHF. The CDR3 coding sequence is TGTGCCAGCAGCTTTGGTGGGGGGGCGCGGTATAATTCACCCCTCCACTTT.

CDR3 in amino acids: CASSPLAGLSYEQYF. In nucleotides, the CDR3 is TGTGCCAGCAGCCCCCTAGCGGGTCTTAGCTACGAGCAGTACTTC. The V call is TRBV3-1 (or the pseudogene TRBV3-2), the J call TRBJ2-7; 8 bases line up with TRBD2. The germline V gene encodes CDR1 LGHDT and CDR2 YNNKEL (reference sequence). Trimming removed 4 bases from V and 3 bases from J; junction bases left unmatched: 8. CDR3 length: 15 residues.

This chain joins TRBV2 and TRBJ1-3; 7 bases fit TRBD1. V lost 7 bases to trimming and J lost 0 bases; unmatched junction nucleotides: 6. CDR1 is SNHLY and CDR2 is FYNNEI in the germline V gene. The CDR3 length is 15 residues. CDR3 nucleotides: TGTGCCAGCAACCCTGGGACAGCCTCTGGAAACACCATATATTTT. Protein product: CASNPGTASGNTIYF.

CDR3 region: CASSDNREGTDTQYF. CDR3 coding DNA: TGTGCCAGCAGTGATAACAGGGAAGGCACAGATACGCAGTATTTT. The V and J genes are TRBV6-1 and TRBJ2-3; D is perhaps TRBD1 (6 bases). The CDR3 is made up of 15 amino acids. The ends were cut back, 3 bases at V and 1 base at J, with 11 bases in the middle. In germline, CDR1 is MNHNS, CDR2 SASEGT.

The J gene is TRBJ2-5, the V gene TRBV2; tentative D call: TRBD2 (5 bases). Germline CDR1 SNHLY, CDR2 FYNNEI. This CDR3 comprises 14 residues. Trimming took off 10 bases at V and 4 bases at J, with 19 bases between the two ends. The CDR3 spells CATLRRGTPETQYF. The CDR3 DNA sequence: TGTGCCACCCTCAGACGGGGAACCCCAGAGACCCAGTACTTC.

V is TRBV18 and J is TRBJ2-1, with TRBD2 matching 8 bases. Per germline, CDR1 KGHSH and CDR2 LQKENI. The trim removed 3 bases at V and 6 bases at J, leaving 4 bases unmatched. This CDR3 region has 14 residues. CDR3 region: CASSPGTSSNEQFF. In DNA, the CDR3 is TGTGCCAGCTCACCCGGGACTAGTAGCAATGAGCAGTTCTTC.

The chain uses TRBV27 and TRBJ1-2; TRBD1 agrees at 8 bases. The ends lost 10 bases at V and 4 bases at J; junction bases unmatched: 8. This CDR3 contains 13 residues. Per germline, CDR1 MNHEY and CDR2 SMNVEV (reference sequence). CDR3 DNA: TGTGCCACCAGGACAGGGAGAACCTATGGCTACACCTTC. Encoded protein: CATRTGRTYGYTF.

This CDR3 reads CASSVSGYEQYF. As DNA, the CDR3 is TGTGCCAGCAGTGTGAGCGGATACGAGCAGTACTTC. V and J are TRBV2 and TRBJ2-7, with D possibly TRBD2 on 5 matching bases. The CDR3 runs 12 residues. Germline CDR1 SNHLY, CDR2 FYNNEI. The ends were cut back, 4 bases at V and 4 bases at J, with 8 bases in the middle. The full variable domain, completed using reference TRBV2 and TRBJ2-7, is EPEVTQTPSHQVTQMGQEVILRCVPISNHLYFYWYRQILGQKVEFLVSFYNNEISEKSEIFDDQFSVERPDGSNFTLKIRSTKLEDSAMYFCASSVSGYEQYFGPGTRLTVT.

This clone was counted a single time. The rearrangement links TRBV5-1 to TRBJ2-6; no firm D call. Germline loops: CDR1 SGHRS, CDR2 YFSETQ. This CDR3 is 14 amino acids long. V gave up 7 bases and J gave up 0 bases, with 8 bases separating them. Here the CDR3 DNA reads TGCGCCAGCGGCCGACACTCTGGGGCCAACGTCCTGACTTTC. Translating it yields CASGRHSGANVLTF.

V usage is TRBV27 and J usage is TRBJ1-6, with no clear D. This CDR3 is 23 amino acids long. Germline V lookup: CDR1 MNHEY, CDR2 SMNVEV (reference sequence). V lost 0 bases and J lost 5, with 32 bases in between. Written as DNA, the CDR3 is TGTGCCAGCAGTTTATCGATGATGGGCGGAGGTAGGGAATTTAGCAGAGATAATTCACCCCTCCACTTT. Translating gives CASSLSMMGGGREFSRDNSPLHF.

The CDR3: CASTNSGELFF. CDR3 DNA sequence: TGTGCCAGCACAAATTCCGGGGAGCTGTTTTTT. The chain combines TRBV3-1 (or the pseudogene TRBV3-2) with TRBJ2-2; no definite D call. The CDR3 is made up of 11 amino acids. CDR1 LGHDT and CDR2 YNNKEL come from the germline V gene (reference sequence). V lost 7 bases and J 6 bases, leaving 6 bases between the germline ends.

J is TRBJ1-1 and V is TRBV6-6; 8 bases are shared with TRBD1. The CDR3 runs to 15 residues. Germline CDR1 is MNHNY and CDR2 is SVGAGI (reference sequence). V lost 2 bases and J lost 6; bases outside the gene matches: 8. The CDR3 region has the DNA TGTGCCAGCAGTTACCAAGGACAGGGTACCCCTGAAGCTTTCTTT. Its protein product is CASSYQGQGTPEAFF.

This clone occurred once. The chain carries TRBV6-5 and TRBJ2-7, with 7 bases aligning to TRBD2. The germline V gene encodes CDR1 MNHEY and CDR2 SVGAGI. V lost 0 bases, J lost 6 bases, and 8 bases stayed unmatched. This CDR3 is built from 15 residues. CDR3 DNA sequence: TGTGCCAGCAGTTACTCTGATGGGGAGGGCGGCGAGCAGTACTTC. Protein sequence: CASSYSDGEGGEQYF.

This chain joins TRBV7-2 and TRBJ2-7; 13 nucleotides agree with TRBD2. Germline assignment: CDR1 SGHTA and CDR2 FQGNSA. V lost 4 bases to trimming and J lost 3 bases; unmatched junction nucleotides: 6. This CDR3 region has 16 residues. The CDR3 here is CASSSGLAGEGYEQYF. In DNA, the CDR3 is TGTGCCAGCAGCTCAGGACTAGCGGGAGAGGGCTACGAGCAGTACTTC. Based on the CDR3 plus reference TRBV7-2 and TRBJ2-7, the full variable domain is GAGVSQSPSNKVTEKGKDVELRCDPISGHTALYWYRQSLGQGLEFLIYFQGNSAPDKSGLPSDRFSAERTGGSVSTLTIQRTQQEDSAVYLCASSSGLAGEGYEQYFGPGTRLTVT.

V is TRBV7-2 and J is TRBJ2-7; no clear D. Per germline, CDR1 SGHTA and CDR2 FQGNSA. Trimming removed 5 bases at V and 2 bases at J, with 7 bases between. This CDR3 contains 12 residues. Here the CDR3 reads CASSQLTYEQYF. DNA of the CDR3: TGTGCCAGCAGCCAACTAACCTACGAGCAGTACTTC.

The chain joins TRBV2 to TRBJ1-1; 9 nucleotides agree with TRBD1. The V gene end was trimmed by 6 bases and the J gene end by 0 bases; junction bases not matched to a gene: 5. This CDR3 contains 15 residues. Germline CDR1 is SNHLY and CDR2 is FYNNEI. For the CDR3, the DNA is TGTGCCAGCAGGGTACAGGGGGCTTTGAACACTGAAGCTTTCTTT. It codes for CASRVQGALNTEAFF.

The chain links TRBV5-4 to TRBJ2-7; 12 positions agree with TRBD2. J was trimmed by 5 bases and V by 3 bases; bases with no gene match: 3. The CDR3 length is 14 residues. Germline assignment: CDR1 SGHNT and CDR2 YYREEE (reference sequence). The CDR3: CASSSTSGSDEQYF. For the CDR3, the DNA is TGTGCCAGCAGCTCGACTAGCGGGAGTGACGAGCAGTACTTC.

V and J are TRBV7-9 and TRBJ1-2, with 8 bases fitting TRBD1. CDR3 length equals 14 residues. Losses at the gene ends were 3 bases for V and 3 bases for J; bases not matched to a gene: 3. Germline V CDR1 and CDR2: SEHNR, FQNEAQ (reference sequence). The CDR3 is CASSLGTGHYGYTF. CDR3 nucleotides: TGTGCCAGCAGCTTGGGGACAGGCCACTATGGCTACACCTTC.